This T cell receptor (beta chain) was observed in a study of blood T cell repertoires in COVID-19. V was trimmed by 5 bases and J by 4 bases, leaving 15 bases between them. Germline V lookup: CDR1 SEHNR, CDR2 FQNEAQ (reference sequence). CDR3 length equals 14 residues. Profiled with immunoSEQ multiplex PCR; TCRdb holds only in-frame clones, not every one. The table has about 160,000 clones, approximately 85% seen once; the top ten hold 6.9%. This chain joins TRBV7-9 and TRBJ2-7, with a possible D match to TRBD2 (7 bases). The source material was peripheral blood. The clonotype was recovered from an elderly man with COVID-19, enrolled during active disease. The CDR3 DNA is TGTGCCAGCAGCCCGATTGGGGGGGCATACGAGCAGTACTTC. Its translation is CASSPIGGAYEQYF. The variable domain in full, with the rest retrieved from reference TRBV7-9 and TRBJ2-7, is DTGVSQNPRHKITKRGQNVTFRCDPISEHNRLYWYRQTLGQGPEFLTYFQNEAQLEKSRLLSDRFSAERPKGSFSTLEIQRTEQGDSAMYLCASSPIGGAYEQYFGPGTRLTVT.